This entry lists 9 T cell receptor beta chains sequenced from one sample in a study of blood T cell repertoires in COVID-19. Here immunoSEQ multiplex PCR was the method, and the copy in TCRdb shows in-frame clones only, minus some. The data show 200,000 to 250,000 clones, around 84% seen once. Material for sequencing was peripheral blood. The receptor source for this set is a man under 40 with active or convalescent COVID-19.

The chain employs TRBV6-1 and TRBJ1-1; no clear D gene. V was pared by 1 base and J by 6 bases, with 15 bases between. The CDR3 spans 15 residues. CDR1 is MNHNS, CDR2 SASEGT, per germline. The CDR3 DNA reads TGTGCCAGCAGTGAAGGGAACACTCGGGTGGCTGAAGCTTTCTTT. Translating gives CASSEGNTRVAEAFF.

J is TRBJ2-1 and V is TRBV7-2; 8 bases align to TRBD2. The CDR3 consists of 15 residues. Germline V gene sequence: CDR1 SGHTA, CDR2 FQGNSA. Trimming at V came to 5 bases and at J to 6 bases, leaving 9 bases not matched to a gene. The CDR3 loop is CASSTTSGYLNEQFF. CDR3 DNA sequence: TGTGCCAGCAGCACTACTAGCGGCTACCTCAATGAGCAGTTCTTC. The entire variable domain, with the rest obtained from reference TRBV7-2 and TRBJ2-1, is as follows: GAGVSQSPSNKVTEKGKDVELRCDPISGHTALYWYRQSLGQGLEFLIYFQGNSAPDKSGLPSDRFSAERTGGSVSTLTIQRTQQEDSAVYLCASSTTSGYLNEQFFGPGTRLTVL.

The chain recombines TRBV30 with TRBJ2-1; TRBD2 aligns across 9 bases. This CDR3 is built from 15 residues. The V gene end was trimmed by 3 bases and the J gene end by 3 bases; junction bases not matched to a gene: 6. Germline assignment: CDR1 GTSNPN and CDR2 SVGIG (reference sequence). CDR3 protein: CAWSLRTSDYNEQFF. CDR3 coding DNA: TGTGCCTGGAGCCTTAGGACTAGCGACTACAATGAGCAGTTCTTC.

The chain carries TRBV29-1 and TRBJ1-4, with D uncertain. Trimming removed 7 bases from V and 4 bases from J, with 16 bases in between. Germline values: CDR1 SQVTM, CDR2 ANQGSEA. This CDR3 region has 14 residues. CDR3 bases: TGCAGCGCAGAGACTGAAGGCTATAATGAAAAACTGTTTTTT. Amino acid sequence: CSAETEGYNEKLFF.

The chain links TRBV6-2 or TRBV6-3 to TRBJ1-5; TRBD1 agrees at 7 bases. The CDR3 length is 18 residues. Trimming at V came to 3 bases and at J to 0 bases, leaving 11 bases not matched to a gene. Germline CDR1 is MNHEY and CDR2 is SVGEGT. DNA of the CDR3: TGTGCCAGCAGTTATAACCCCACAGGGGCCTATAGCAATCAGCCCCAGCATTTT. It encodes CASSYNPTGAYSNQPQHF.

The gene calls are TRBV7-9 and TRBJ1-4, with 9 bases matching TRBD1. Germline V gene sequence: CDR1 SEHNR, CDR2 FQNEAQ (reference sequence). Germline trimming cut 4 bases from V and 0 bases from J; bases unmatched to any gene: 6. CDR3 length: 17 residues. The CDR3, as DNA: TGTGCCAGCAGCTCTCCCGGGACAGGGACAACTAATGAAAAACTGTTTTTT. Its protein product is CASSSPGTGTTNEKLFF.

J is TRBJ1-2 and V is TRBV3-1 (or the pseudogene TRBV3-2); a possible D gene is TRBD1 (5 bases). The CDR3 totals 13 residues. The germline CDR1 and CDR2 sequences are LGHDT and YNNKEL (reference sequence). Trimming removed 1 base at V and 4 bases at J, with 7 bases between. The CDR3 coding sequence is TGTGCCAGCAGCCAAGCAGGGCTCTATGGCTACACCTTC. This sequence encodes CASSQAGLYGYTF.

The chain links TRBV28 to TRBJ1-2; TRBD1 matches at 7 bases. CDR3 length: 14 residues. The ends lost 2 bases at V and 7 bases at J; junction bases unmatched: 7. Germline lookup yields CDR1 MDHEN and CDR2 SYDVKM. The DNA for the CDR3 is TGTGCCAGCAGTTTAGCGGGAGGGGGCGGTGGCTACACCTTC. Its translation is CASSLAGGGGGYTF.

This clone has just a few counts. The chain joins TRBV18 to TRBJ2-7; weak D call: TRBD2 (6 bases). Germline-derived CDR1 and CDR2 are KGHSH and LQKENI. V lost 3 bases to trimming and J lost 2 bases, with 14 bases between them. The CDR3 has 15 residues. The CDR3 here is CASSPPGGRAYEQYF. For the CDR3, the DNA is TGTGCCAGCTCACCCCCCGGAGGGCGGGCCTACGAGCAGTACTTC.